These T cell receptor beta chains were read from a single sample in a study of T cell responses to AZD1222 COVID-19 vaccine. The protocol was immunoSEQ multiplex PCR, while the TCRdb copy is restricted to in-frame clones and leaves out a portion. In the table there are 200,000 or so clones, over 80% of which are singletons. Sample: peripheral blood, taken on day 0 of AZD1222 vaccination. The origin of the receptors is an adult in good health. CDR3s include the opening cysteine and the closing phenylalanine or tryptophan. The D gene is left open where the match is weak. Clone size is not always given. Where it is, it says once, few, many or a class for expanded clones.

>TRBJ2-5|TRBV2|.|.
CAGRGDAGTQYF
TGTGCCGGACGGGGAGATGCTGGGACCCAGTACTTC
>TRBJ1-3|TRBV5-8|.|.
CASSPRGAGSGNTIYF
TGTGCCAGCAGCCCTCGAGGGGCCGGCTCTGGAAACACCATATATTTT
>TRBJ2-5|TRBV7-2|.|.
CASSFAQQETQYF
TGTGCCAGCAGCTTCGCCCAACAAGAGACCCAGTACTTC
>TRBJ2-1|TRBV6-5|.|.
CASSYTASRPYNEQFF
TGTGCCAGCAGTTACACCGCTAGCCGGCCCTACAATGAGCAGTTCTTC
>TRBJ2-1|TRBV24-1|TRBD2|.
CATSGGTSGIDEQFF
TGTGCCACCAGTGGTGGGACTAGCGGGATAGATGAGCAGTTCTTC
>TRBJ1-2|TRBV5-1|.|.
CASKSQGGNYGYTF
TGCGCCAGCAAGTCTCAGGGCGGGAACTATGGCTACACCTTC
>TRBJ2-7|TRBV5-1|TRBD1|.
CASSLVGQGNEQYF
TGCGCCAGCAGCTTGGTGGGACAGGGAAACGAGCAGTACTTC
>TRBJ1-1|TRBV21-1|.|.
CASNFKVGTGGTEAFF
TGTGCCAGCAACTTTAAAGTGGGGACAGGGGGCACTGAAGCTTTCTTT
>TRBJ1-5|TRBV18|.|.
CASSFLGGQPQHF
TGTGCCAGCTCATTTCTCGGGGGTCAGCCCCAGCATTTT
>TRBJ1-2|TRBV3-1/TRBV3-2|.|.
CASSWRGGGYTF
TGTGCCAGCAGCTGGAGGGGAGGAGGCTACACCTTC
>TRBJ2-3|TRBV7-2|.|.
CASSLNGPPDTQYF
TGTGCCAGCAGCCTCAACGGTCCGCCCGATACGCAGTATTTT
>TRBJ2-2|TRBV7-2|TRBD2|once
CASSLAALPGGTGELFF
TGTGCCAGCAGCTTAGCGGCCCTCCCGGGGGGAACCGGGGAGCTGTTTTTT
>TRBJ1-6|TRBV4-3|.|.
CASSQGGSYNSPLHF
TGCGCCAGCAGCCAAGGCGGCAGTTATAATTCACCCCTCCACTTT
>TRBJ2-1|TRBV5-4|.|.
CASSPASAYYNEQFF
TGTGCCAGCAGCCCGGCTAGCGCCTACTACAATGAGCAGTTCTTC
>TRBJ1-1|TRBV15|TRBD1|once
CATSRGGTGSTEAFF
TGTGCCACCAGCAGAGGAGGGACAGGTTCCACTGAAGCTTTCTTT